This T cell receptor beta chain is from a study of tumor-infiltrating lymphocytes in primary liver carcinoma. Overall study context: Primary liver carcinoma, confirmed by histopathology, was surgically resected. Tumors were staged T1-T3 N0M0 and measured roughly 4.2 to 10 cm across. Study-level results: Less overlap was seen in tumor-adjacent and tumor-blood pairs than in tumor region pairs.

The CDR3 consists of 17 residues. After removal of 8 bases from V and 0 bases from J, the junction contained 9 bases not matched to a gene. The germline V gene has CDR1 SQVTM and CDR2 ANQGSEA. Production of TCR beta cDNA used around 0.45 ug total RNA together with a constant-region primer. Three-round nested multiplex PCR performed with slightly modified ARM-PCR produced the TCR beta libraries. Each of the first two PCR rounds ran around 10 cycles with TRBV1-TRBV30 forward and C-beta reverse primers. In TCRdb, the multiplex PCR reads were re-called with MiXCR into one record per CDR3 protein. The data contain about 300,000 distinct CDR3 sequences, 65% of them seen just once; the ten biggest clones take up 9% to 10%. Germline DNA was also extracted, while the blood RNA originated from unsorted whole blood. Notes on this clonotype: Its antigen is unidentified.

The chain combines TRBV29-1 with TRBJ2-1, with TRBD2 identical over 14 bases. This clonotype was sampled from a man aged 40-50 years with primary liver carcinoma and hepatitis B virus infection. What was sequenced was peripheral blood. The CDR3 coding sequence is TGCAGCATTGTCGCCGGGACTAGCGGGAGCTCCTACAATGAGCAGTTCTTC. It yields the protein CSIVAGTSGSSYNEQFF.